This T cell receptor (beta chain) is drawn from a study of cytomegalovirus exposure and HLA in healthy donors. Findings and limits, study-wide: In vitro data verified a few CMV-associated chains as specific for CMV antigens.

Here immunoSEQ multiplex PCR was the method, and the copy in TCRdb shows in-frame clones only, minus some. This table has more than 250,000 clones, roughly 90% appearing once. The V and J ends lost 4 bases and 0 bases respectively, with 3 bases between them. Germline values: CDR1 MNHNY, CDR2 SVGAGI (reference sequence). This CDR3 has 12 amino acids. In regard to this clone: Its specificity is not known.

The sequencing sample was made of PBMCs. The sequence came from a woman aged 30 to 39 in good health and CMV-seropositive. The rearrangement uses TRBV6-6 and TRBJ2-5, with D unclear. CDR3 region: CASSSDQETQYF. DNA for the CDR3: TGTGCCAGCAGTTCCGACCAAGAGACCCAGTACTTC.